This T cell receptor (beta chain) originates from a study of T cell changes during pregnancy in multiple sclerosis. Germline V gene sequence: CDR1 SGHNT, CDR2 YENEEA. Trimming took 5 bases from V and 9 from J; bases not matched to a gene: 16. The CDR3 covers 18 residues. Assay: immunoSEQ multiplex PCR; the TCRdb copy retains only in-frame clones and omits some. The sample comprises 93,000 or so clones, less than 95% of which are singletons, and 0.9% to 0.95% rests with the top ten. V usage is TRBV11-3 and J usage is TRBJ2-1, with TRBD2 matching 13 bases. The TCR sequence derives from a female donor with multiple sclerosis, enrolled in a pregnancy study. This material consisted of peripheral blood, taken before pregnancy. The CDR3 sequence is CASSDRGTSGGVRAEQFF. The CDR3 nucleotides read TGTGCCAGCAGCGATAGGGGTACTAGCGGGGGGGTGAGGGCTGAGCAGTTCTTC.